This TCR beta chain was recovered during a study of blood T cell repertoires in COVID-19. Clones were read by immunoSEQ multiplex PCR, and TCRdb kept only the in-frame ones, dropping some. The sample has 300,000 to 400,000 clones; roughly 90% are singletons. Sequencing input: PBMCs or T cells enriched from blood (not recorded which). The sequence was obtained from a woman aged 25 to 39 with acute COVID-19.

This chain's CDR3 is CASSPGTETNEKLFF. The DNA of the CDR3 is TGCGCCAGCAGCCCGGGGACTGAGACTAATGAAAAACTGTTTTTT. This chain connects TRBV5-1 to TRBJ1-4; weak D call: TRBD1 (5 bases). The CDR3 is 15 residues long. Germline CDR1 and CDR2: SGHRS and YFSETQ. The germline V and J ends were trimmed by 4 bases and 2 bases, with 12 bases remaining between them.